This TCR beta chain was profiled in a study of T-cell reconstitution after alpha-beta-depleted transplantation in children. Construction of the TCRbeta library involved unique molecular identifiers. TCRdb re-called the PCR reads with MiXCR, one entry per CDR3 protein. In the table there are hundreds of thousands of distinct CDR3 sequences, 15% to 20% of which are singletons. Germline assignment: CDR1 LNHDA and CDR2 SQIVND (reference sequence). V lost 9 bases and J 0 bases, leaving 5 bases between the germline ends. The CDR3 contains 11 residues. Material: PBMCs from the stem cell graft donor, obtained from the stem cell graft. The chain carries TRBV19 and TRBJ1-1; D not certain. The source of this sequence is a human donor who donated a stem cell graft to a child with acute lymphoblastic leukemia. The CDR3: CASLVNTEAFF. The CDR3 DNA follows: TGTGCCAGCTTAGTGAACACTGAAGCTTTCTTT.